The clone carrying this TCR beta chain has more than one count but fewer than ten. Its specificity is not known. This record belongs to a study of human T cells and chemical hapten exposure. TCRdb called the RACE reads again in MiXCR, with one record for every CDR3 protein. Of over 130,000 distinct CDR3 sequences listed, roughly 12% are singletons. Time point given: patch test 2, 6 weeks after DPC sensitization. The treatment denotes: therapeutic diphenylcyclopropenone sensitization with weekly scalp DPC. Ahead of each patch test application, blood was drawn. Unfractionated whole blood was the source of the extracted total RNA. The germline V gene encodes CDR1 SGHAT and CDR2 FQNNGV. This CDR3 comprises 15 residues. Trimming removed 0 bases at V and 7 bases at J, with 15 bases between. General study results and limits: Expanded TCRs produced significantly more large CDR3 similarity clusters than controls did.

The chain carries TRBV11-2 and TRBJ1-1; no clear D gene. The TCR was taken from a woman in her fifties or sixties with alopecia areata. Some clones in this sample may be carry-over from other donors' samples. The sample here was whole blood, taken in connection with sensitization to the hapten diphenylcyclopropenone (DPC). CDR3 sequence reads: CASSLDRADGFEAFF. In DNA form, the CDR3 reads TGTGCCAGCAGCTTAGATCGGGCGGACGGTTTTGAAGCTTTCTTT. Using reference TRBV11-2 and TRBJ1-1 for the parts outside the CDR3, the full variable domain is EAGVAQSPRYKIIEKRQSVAFWCNPISGHATLYWYQQILGQGPKLLIQFQNNGVVDDSQLPKDRFSAERLKGVDSTLKIQPAKLEDSAVYLCASSLDRADGFEAFFGQGTRLTVV.